This TCR beta chain was profiled in a study of lymphopenia after photon versus proton radiotherapy. Clones were read by immunoSEQ multiplex PCR, and TCRdb kept only the in-frame ones, dropping some. Of about 25,000 clones in the sample, roughly 87% were seen once. This clone was recorded only once. Antigen specificity is unknown. Study-wide results and limits: Relative stability marked proton patients; photon patients lost diversity and naive cells.

This CDR3 region has 12 residues. Germline-derived CDR1 and CDR2 are SSHAT and FNYEAQ (reference sequence). After removal of 5 bases from V and 11 bases from J, the junction contained 5 bases not matched to a gene. Sequences were derived from peripheral blood, sampled from a patient treated with photon-based radiotherapy. The receptor's source is a man aged 50 or older with gastric cancer. The chain recombines TRBV7-7 with TRBJ2-1; TRBD2 matches at 8 bases. Here the CDR3 reads CASSAGGAKQFF. CDR3 coding DNA: TGTGCCAGCAGCGCCGGGGGGGCAAAGCAGTTCTTC.